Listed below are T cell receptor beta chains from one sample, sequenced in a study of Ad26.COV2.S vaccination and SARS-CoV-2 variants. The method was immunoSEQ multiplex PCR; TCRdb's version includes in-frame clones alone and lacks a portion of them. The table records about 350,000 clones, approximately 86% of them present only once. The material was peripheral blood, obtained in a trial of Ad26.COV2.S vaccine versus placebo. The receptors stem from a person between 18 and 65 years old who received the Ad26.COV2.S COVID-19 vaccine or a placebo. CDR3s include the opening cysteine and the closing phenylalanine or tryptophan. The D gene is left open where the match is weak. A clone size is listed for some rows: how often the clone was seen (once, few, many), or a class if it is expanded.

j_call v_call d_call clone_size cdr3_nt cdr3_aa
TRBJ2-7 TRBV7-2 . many TGTGCCAGCAGCTTTAGTCTGAACGAGCAGTACTTC CASSFSLNEQYF
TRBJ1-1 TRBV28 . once TGTGCCAGCAGTTCAGGGAGGGAGGCTTTCTTT CASSSGREAFF
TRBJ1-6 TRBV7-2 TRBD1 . TGTGCCAGCAGCCCCGGACAGGGTTTGGGTAATTCACCCCTCCACTTT CASSPGQGLGNSPLHF
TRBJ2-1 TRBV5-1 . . TGCGCCAGCAGCCCTGTTTCCGGGATAAATGAGCAGTTCTTC CASSPVSGINEQFF
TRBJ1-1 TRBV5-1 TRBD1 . TGCGCCAGCAGCTTGGGGTTTGGGACAGGGTTGTCGGAGAACACTGAAGCTTTCTTT CASSLGFGTGLSENTEAFF
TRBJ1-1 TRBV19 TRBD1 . TGTGCCAGTAGTATAAGACAGGGATTGAACACTGAAGCTTTCTTT CASSIRQGLNTEAFF
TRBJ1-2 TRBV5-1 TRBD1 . TGCGCCAGCAGCCCCGGCGGGACAGGGAACTATGGCTACACCTTC CASSPGGTGNYGYTF
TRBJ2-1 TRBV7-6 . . TGTGCCAGCAGCCCTGCCTTGAAAGGCAGATCCAATGAGCAGTTCTTC CASSPALKGRSNEQFF
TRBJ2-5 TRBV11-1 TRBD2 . TGTGCCAGCAGCGTAAGCGGGGGGGCCGGGGAGACCCAGTACTTC CASSVSGGAGETQYF
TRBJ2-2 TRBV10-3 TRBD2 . TGTGCCATCAGTGAGAAGAAGCGGGAGACCACCGGGGAGCTGTTTTTT CAISEKKRETTGELFF
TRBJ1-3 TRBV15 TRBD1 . TGTGCCACTGGGACAGGAATATTCTCTGGAAACACCATATATTTT CATGTGIFSGNTIYF